This T cell receptor (beta chain) is from a study of radiation and T cells in renal cell carcinoma. The study, taken as a whole, reports: From baseline, blood top tumor clonotypes peaked at 2 weeks post-radiation.

Concerning this clone: No antigen is known for it.

Trimming removed 4 bases from V and 2 bases from J; junction bases left unmatched: 7. This CDR3 has 16 residues. Germline CDR1 and CDR2: KGHSH and LQKENI. Time point noted: blood 2 weeks post-SBRT. Treatment of the sample: 15 Gy SBRT to primary tumor, nephrectomy 4 weeks later. Profiling relied on immunoSEQ multiplex PCR, and the TCRdb table lists in-frame clones only, not all of them. The sample carries roughly 130,000 clones, 88% recorded once. This rearrangement joins TRBV18 to TRBJ2-3; 9 nucleotides align to TRBD1. This sequence originates from a woman between 65 and 79 years old with renal cell carcinoma. The source material was blood, sampled from a patient whose treatment included radiotherapy and nephrectomy. CDR3 in DNA: TGTGCCAGCTCACAGAGGGACAGGGAATTCACAGATACGCAGTATTTT. Encoded protein: CASSQRDREFTDTQYF.